This entry lists 10 T cell receptor beta chains sequenced from one sample in a study of relationships among human T cell subsets. CD4+CD25+ regulatory T cells came from anti-CD25 bead selection of positively selected CD4+ cells. Semiquantitative ARM-PCR amplified T cell receptor alpha and beta CDR3 regions from mRNA. ARM-PCR used tagged nested gene-specific primers, then communal superprimers for exponential amplification. TCRdb analysed the multiplex PCR reads with MiXCR anew, one entry per CDR3 protein. Of roughly 15,000 distinct CDR3 sequences listed, 60% are singletons. Specimen: Tregs sorted from blood. These receptors were taken from a middle-aged man in good health.

The chain has TRBV5-1 and TRBJ2-1; D is ambiguous. This CDR3 has 13 amino acids. The ends were cut back, 4 bases at V and 7 bases at J, with 12 bases in the middle. The V gene's germline CDR1 is SGHRS and CDR2 YFSETQ. CDR3 amino acids: CASSPLLENEQFF. The CDR3 DNA reads TGCGCCAGCAGCCCATTGTTGGAGAATGAGCAGTTCTTC.

The CDR3 sequence is CASSLDFGELSGEQYF. CDR3 DNA sequence: TGCGCCAGCAGCTTGGATTTTGGCGAGCTGAGTGGCGAGCAGTACTTC. The chain couples TRBV5-1 to TRBJ2-7; D ambiguous. The CDR3 length is 16 residues. V dropped 0 bases and J dropped 6 bases, with 19 bases sitting between them. Germline CDR1 and CDR2: SGHRS and YFSETQ.

The sample holds a few counts of this clonotype. The rearrangement links TRBV28 to TRBJ2-1; 7 bases line up with TRBD1. The CDR3 extends over 14 amino acids. Trimming took 4 bases from V and 9 from J; bases not matched to a gene: 9. The V gene's germline CDR1 is MDHEN and CDR2 SYDVKM. The CDR3 loop is CASSSPQGSLEQFF. The DNA for the CDR3 is TGTGCCAGCAGTTCCCCACAGGGGAGTCTTGAGCAGTTCTTC.

The chain recombines TRBV2 with TRBJ1-5; 10 bases line up with TRBD1. This CDR3 spans 15 amino acids. CDR1 and CDR2 from the germline V gene are SNHLY and FYNNEI. The V segment lost 6 bases and the J segment 5 bases; nucleotides outside the gene matches: 7. The CDR3 DNA reads as TGTGCCAGCAGAGGCCGGGACAGGGGATATCAGCCCCAGCATTTT. Protein: CASRGRDRGYQPQHF.

Comments on this clonotype: An end of the junction differs from the germline gene, which may be a read error. The rearrangement joins TRBV5-4 to TRBJ2-5; the D gene is possibly TRBD2 (7 bases). CDR1 and CDR2 from the germline V gene are SGHNT and YYREEE (reference sequence). The CDR3 runs to 15 residues. CDR3 coding DNA: TGCGCCAGCAGCTCGGGGGGCGGGAAACAAGAGACCCAGTACTTC. Translating gives CASSSGGGKQETQYF.

The chain has TRBV5-1 and TRBJ2-2, with 7 bases lining up with TRBD1. CDR1 SGHRS and CDR2 YFSETQ come from the germline V gene. V lost 0 bases and J lost 2; bases outside the gene matches: 4. This CDR3 has 16 residues. The CDR3: CASSLAGQLNTGELFF. In DNA, the CDR3 is TGCGCCAGCAGCTTGGCGGGACAGTTAAACACCGGGGAGCTGTTTTTT.

The chain is built from TRBV20-1 and TRBJ2-1, with 7 bases identical to TRBD2. Trimming at V came to 3 bases and at J to 4 bases, leaving 6 bases not matched to a gene. Germline lookup yields CDR1 DFQATT and CDR2 SNEGSKA (reference sequence). The CDR3 is made up of 14 amino acids. The CDR3 spells CSARRLADYNEQFF. The CDR3, as DNA: TGCAGTGCTAGGCGGCTAGCGGATTACAATGAGCAGTTCTTC.

V gene TRBV29-1 combines with J gene TRBJ1-1; unclear D gene. The length of the CDR3 is 15 residues. The germline V gene has CDR1 SQVTM and CDR2 ANQGSEA. V lost 6 bases and J 4 bases, leaving 21 bases between the germline ends. As DNA, the CDR3 is TGCAGCGTGAGGGAATTCGGTTCCGAGGGCACTGAAGCTTTCTTT. The encoded protein is CSVREFGSEGTEAFF.

The genes are TRBV11-2 and TRBJ1-1; D gene ambiguous. V gave up 4 bases and J gave up 10 bases, with 13 bases separating them. CDR3 length: 12 amino acids. The germline V gene encodes CDR1 SGHAT and CDR2 FQNNGV. CDR3 DNA: TGTGCCAGCAGCTCTGGGCCCTGGGCAGCTTTCTTT. Its protein product is CASSSGPWAAFF.

This chain uses TRBV18 with TRBJ2-1; possibly TRBD2 for D (6 bases). This CDR3 is 17 amino acids long. Trimming removed 3 bases from V and 1 base from J, with 16 bases in between. Looked up from germline, CDR1 is KGHSH and CDR2 is LQKENI. The DNA for the CDR3 is TGTGCCAGCTCACCCCCGACCCGGGAGCGTTCCTACAATGAGCAGTTCTTC. Its translation: CASSPPTRERSYNEQFF. Based on the CDR3 plus reference TRBV18 and TRBJ2-1, the full variable domain is NAGVMQNPRHLVRRRGQEARLRCSPMKGHSHVYWYRQLPEEGLKFMVYLQKENIIDESGMPKERFSAEFPKEGPSILRIQQVVRGDSAAYFCASSPPTRERSYNEQFFGPGTRLTVL.